The 10 T cell receptor beta chains presented below share a single source sample, sequenced in a study of shared clonotypes between healthy human individuals. TCRdb keeps only in-frame clones here, not all; method: immunoSEQ multiplex PCR. The repertoire consists of 550,000 to 700,000 clones, with 60% to 75% occurring once and the leading ten covering more than 1.5%. Sequencing was done on a sample of memory CD4+ T cells sorted from blood. Subset meaning: CD45RA-negative fraction. All receptors come from a woman aged 30 to 39 in good health.

The CDR3 nucleotides are TGTGCCAGCAGTTTAGGTCTAGCCCACGAGCAGTACTTC. Protein: CASSLGLAHEQYF. The rearrangement joins TRBV2 to TRBJ2-7; TRBD2 might be the D (5 bases). This CDR3 has 13 residues. The ends were cut back, 5 bases at V and 5 bases at J, with 13 bases in the middle. Germline V gene lookup returns CDR1 SNHLY and CDR2 FYNNEI.

This clone was found a few times. The gene calls are TRBV19 and TRBJ1-5; D is uncertain. Deletions cut 0 bases from V and 9 bases from J, with 9 bases between. Per germline, CDR1 LNHDA and CDR2 SQIVND (reference sequence). The CDR3 sequence is 13 residues long. CDR3 nucleotides: TGTGCCAGTAGTATAGAGACCCCCCGGCCCCAGCATTTT. Its translation is CASSIETPRPQHF. Based on the CDR3 plus reference TRBV19 and TRBJ1-5, the full variable domain is DGGITQSPKYLFRKEGQNVTLSCEQNLNHDAMYWYRQDPGQGLRLIYYSQIVNDFQKGDIAEGYSVSREKKESFPLTVTSAQKNPTAFYLCASSIETPRPQHFGDGTRLSIL.

Only a few counts were recorded for this clone. The J gene is TRBJ2-1, the V gene TRBV5-1; no clear D. CDR1 is SGHRS and CDR2 is YFSETQ in the germline V gene. The V and J ends lost 3 bases and 0 bases respectively, with 10 bases between them. The CDR3 totals 15 residues. In nucleotides, the CDR3 is TGCGCCAGCAGCTCTGACACCCCCTCCTACAATGAGCAGTTCTTC. Translated, it gives CASSSDTPSYNEQFF.

V gene TRBV11-2 combines with J gene TRBJ1-3, with D possibly matching TRBD1 (5 bases). With 5 bases removed from V and 1 base from J, the gap between germline ends came to 12 bases. This CDR3 has 15 residues. Germline lookup yields CDR1 SGHAT and CDR2 FQNNGV. The CDR3 DNA follows: TGTGCCAGCAGCACCGTTCGGGGGTCTGGAAACACCATATATTTT. As protein: CASSTVRGSGNTIYF.

V usage is TRBV23-1 and J usage is TRBJ1-1; TRBD1 matches at 7 bases. TRBV23-1 has ORF status, its function being uncertain. After removal of 10 bases from V and 5 bases from J, the junction contained 16 bases not matched to a gene. This CDR3 has 15 amino acids. CDR3 residues: CATSGTAKGGTEAFF. The CDR3 DNA is TGCGCCACCTCCGGGACAGCCAAAGGAGGGACTGAAGCTTTCTTT.

V gene TRBV4-1 combines with J gene TRBJ1-1; 12 bases are a match to TRBD1. V lost 0 bases, J lost 3 bases, and 8 bases stayed unmatched. The length of the CDR3 is 18 residues. Germline V gives CDR1 MGHRA, CDR2 YSYEKL. CDR3 in amino acids: CASSQDRDRGRSDTEAFF. Here the CDR3 DNA reads TGCGCCAGCAGCCAAGATCGGGACAGGGGGCGGAGTGACACTGAAGCTTTCTTT.

This clone appeared a single time. The rearrangement links TRBV5-4 to TRBJ2-7; unclear D gene. The CDR3 runs 13 residues. Per germline, CDR1 SGHNT and CDR2 YYREEE (reference sequence). Trimming shortened V by 6 bases and J by 7 bases, and 17 bases separated the two germline ends. The CDR3 region is CASNSRSSLEQYF. The CDR3, as DNA: TGTGCCAGCAACTCCCGGTCCTCATTAGAGCAGTACTTC.

V usage is TRBV28 and J usage is TRBJ2-4, with D tentatively TRBD2 (6 bases). Germline V gives CDR1 MDHEN, CDR2 SYDVKM. V shed 5 bases and J shed 3 bases, with 11 bases lying between them. The CDR3 is 14 amino acids. The CDR3 sequence is CASSVPGLKNIQYF. As DNA, the CDR3 is TGTGCCAGCAGTGTACCGGGACTCAAAAACATTCAGTACTTC.

This chain connects TRBV25-1 to TRBJ2-7, with TRBD2 matching over 7 bases. Per germline, CDR1 MGHDK and CDR2 SYGVNS. The CDR3 extends over 14 amino acids. V was pared by 3 bases and J by 5 bases, with 7 bases of the junction left unmatched. The CDR3 nucleotides read TGTGCCAGCAGTGATAGACTAGCCCGCGACGAGCAGTACTTC. Protein sequence: CASSDRLARDEQYF.

The DNA for the CDR3 is TGTGCCAGCAGTTTTAGGGAATTTAGCATTCAGTACTTC. Translation gives CASSFREFSIQYF. The chain is built from TRBV28 and TRBJ2-4, with D unclear. The CDR3 has 13 residues. Germline CDR1 is MDHEN and CDR2 is SYDVKM. V lost 3 bases to trimming and J lost 9 bases, with 12 bases between them.